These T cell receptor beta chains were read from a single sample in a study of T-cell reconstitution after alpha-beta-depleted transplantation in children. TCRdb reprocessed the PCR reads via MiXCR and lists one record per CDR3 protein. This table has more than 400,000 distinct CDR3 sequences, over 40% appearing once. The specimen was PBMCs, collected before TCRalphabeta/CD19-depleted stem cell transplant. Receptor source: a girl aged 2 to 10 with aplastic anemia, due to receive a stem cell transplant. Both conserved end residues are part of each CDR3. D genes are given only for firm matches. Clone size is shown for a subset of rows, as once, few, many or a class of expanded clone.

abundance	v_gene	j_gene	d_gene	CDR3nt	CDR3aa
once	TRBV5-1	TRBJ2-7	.	TGCGCCAGCACCCGGGACAACTCCTACGAGCAGTACTTC	CASTRDNSYEQYF
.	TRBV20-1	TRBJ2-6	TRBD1	TGCAGTGCTAGGAGCAACAGGGGGCCCCACTCTGGGGCCAACGTCCTGACTTTC	CSARSNRGPHSGANVLTF
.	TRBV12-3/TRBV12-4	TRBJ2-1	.	TGTGCCAGCAGTTTGGATACAGGTTTCTACAATGAGCAGTTCTTC	CASSLDTGFYNEQFF
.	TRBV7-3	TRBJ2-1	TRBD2	TGTGCCAGCAGCCATAGCGGGGGGGACAATGAGCAGTTCTTC	CASSHSGGDNEQFF
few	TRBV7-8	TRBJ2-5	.	TGTGCCAGCACCCTTCGGCGGGCTACGCAAGAGACCCAGTACTTC	CASTLRRATQETQYF
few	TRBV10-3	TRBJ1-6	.	TGTGCCATCAGTGATATGCTCAATTCACCCCTCCACTTT	CAISDMLNSPLHF
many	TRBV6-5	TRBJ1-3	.	TGTGCCAGCAGTTACTCCCCAGGGGCTAGAAACACCATATATTTT	CASSYSPGARNTIYF
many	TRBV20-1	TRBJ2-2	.	TGCAGTGTCCGAAGGGGTTCGAACACCGGGGAGCTGTTTTTT	CSVRRGSNTGELFF
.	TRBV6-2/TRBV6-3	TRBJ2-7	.	TGTGCCAGCAGATCCCCCGGGTCAACCGCGTACGAGCAGTACTTC	CASRSPGSTAYEQYF
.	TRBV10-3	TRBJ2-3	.	TGTGCCGCCAGGCACTCGGGCACAGATACGCAGTATTTT	CAARHSGTDTQYF
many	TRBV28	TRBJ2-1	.	TGTGCCAGCAGCCTGGGGGCCAACTACAATGAGCAGTTCTTC	CASSLGANYNEQFF
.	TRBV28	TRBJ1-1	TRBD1	TGTGCCAGCAGTTTACAGGGGGTTATGAACACTGAAGCTTTCTTT	CASSLQGVMNTEAFF
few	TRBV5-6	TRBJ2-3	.	TGTGCCAGCAGCGTTAGGGCCCTCGGCGGGAATACGCAGTATTTT	CASSVRALGGNTQYF
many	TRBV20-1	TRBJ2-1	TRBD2	TGCAGTGCCCCTGGACTAGCGGGAGATGAGCAGTTCTTC	CSAPGLAGDEQFF
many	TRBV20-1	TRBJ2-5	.	TGCAGTGCTAGAGCCATTCGGGGAGAAGAGACCCAGTACTTC	CSARAIRGEETQYF
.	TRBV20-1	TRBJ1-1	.	TGCAGTGCGGGTGAGAAGGGCACTGAAGCTTTCTTT	CSAGEKGTEAFF
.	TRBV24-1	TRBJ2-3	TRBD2	TGTGCCACCAGTGACGCGGGGGACTTCTCCACAGATACGCAGTATTTT	CATSDAGDFSTDTQYF
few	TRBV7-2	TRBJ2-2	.	TGTGCCAGCAGCTTAACGGGCGCGAACACCGGGGAGCTGTTTTTT	CASSLTGANTGELFF
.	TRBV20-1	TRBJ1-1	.	TGCAGTGCTAGAGAGCAGGCCGTAGGCACTGAAGCTTTCTTT	CSAREQAVGTEAFF
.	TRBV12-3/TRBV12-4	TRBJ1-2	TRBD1	TGTGCCAGCAGTGGCCCTTGGGGACAGGGATATGGCTACACCTTC	CASSGPWGQGYGYTF
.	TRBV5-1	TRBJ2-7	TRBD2	TGCGCCAGCAGCTTGGAGGGTCGTGGGGGGGATAACTACGAGCAGTACTTC	CASSLEGRGGDNYEQYF
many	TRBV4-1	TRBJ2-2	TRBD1	TGCGCCAGCAGCCAACGACAGGGTGCGAACACCGGGGAGCTGTTTTTT	CASSQRQGANTGELFF
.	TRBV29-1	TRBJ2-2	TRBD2	TGCAGCGTTGGGGTACTAGCGGGAGGGCCTTCGGGCACCGGGGAGCTGTTTTTT	CSVGVLAGGPSGTGELFF
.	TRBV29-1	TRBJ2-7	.	TGCAGCGTTAGGGCTGTCACCTCCTACGAGCAGTACTTC	CSVRAVTSYEQYF
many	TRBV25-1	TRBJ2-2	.	TGTGCCAGCCAGAGGAGATTCACCGGGGAGCTGTTTTTT	CASQRRFTGELFF
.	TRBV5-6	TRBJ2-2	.	TGTGCCAGCAGCCACGCGAACACCGGGGAGCTGTTTTTT	CASSHANTGELFF
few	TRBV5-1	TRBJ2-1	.	TGCGCCAGCAGCATACAGGGGGGGAATGAGCAGTTCTTC	CASSIQGGNEQFF
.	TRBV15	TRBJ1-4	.	TGTGCCACCAGCACAGTCGGGGACGTGAGGGAAAAACTGTTTTTT	CATSTVGDVREKLFF
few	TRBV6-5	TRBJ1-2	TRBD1	TGTGCCAGCCTCGGGACAGGGTGGGGCTACACCTTC	CASLGTGWGYTF
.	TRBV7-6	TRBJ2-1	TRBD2	TGTGCCAGCAGCTTAGGTATTAGCGGGATCCTCTACAATGAGCAGTTCTTC	CASSLGISGILYNEQFF
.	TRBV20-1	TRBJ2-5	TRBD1	TGCAGTGCTAGGGACGGGACAGAGCAAGAGACCCAGTACTTC	CSARDGTEQETQYF
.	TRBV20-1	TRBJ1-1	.	TGCAGTGCTATCGATAACCCGAGCACTGAAGCTTTCTTT	CSAIDNPSTEAFF
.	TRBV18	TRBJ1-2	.	TGTGCCAGCTCACCAAATTCCGACAGAGGCTACACCTTC	CASSPNSDRGYTF
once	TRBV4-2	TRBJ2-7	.	TGTGCCAGCAGCCAAGCTATAGTGTCCCCGGAGGGGCAGTACTTC	CASSQAIVSPEGQYF
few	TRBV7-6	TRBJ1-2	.	TGTGCCAGCAGCTCAGGCCAGGAGCTAATCCCCCTTGGCTACACCTTC	CASSSGQELIPLGYTF
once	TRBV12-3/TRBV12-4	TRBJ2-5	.	TGTGCCAGCAGTTTAGGAGGGGTTCTACGCCAGTACTTC	CASSLGGVLRQYF
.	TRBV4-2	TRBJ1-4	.	TGTGCCAGCGGGAAGGGGTTATCAACTAATGAAAAACTGTTTTTT	CASGKGLSTNEKLFF
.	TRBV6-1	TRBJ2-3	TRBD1	TGTGCCAGCTCACTAATTCAGGGGGCAGATACGCAGTATTTT	CASSLIQGADTQYF
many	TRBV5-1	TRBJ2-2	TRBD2	TGCGCCAGCAGCGAGGCTAGCGGGGCGAACACCGGGGAGCTGTTTTTT	CASSEASGANTGELFF
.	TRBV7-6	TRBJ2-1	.	TGTGCCAGCAGCCTAGACAGGCCGTCCTACAATGAGCAGTTCTTC	CASSLDRPSYNEQFF
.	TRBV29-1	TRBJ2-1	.	TGCAGCGTAGGAGCGGGCTCCTACAATGAGCAGTTCTTC	CSVGAGSYNEQFF